This TCR beta chain was captured in a study of T cell repertoires in cytomegalovirus infection. The overall study: Evidence of both CMV infection and a matching HLA type came from public TCR beta signatures.

Germline V lookup: CDR1 DFQATT, CDR2 SNEGSKA (reference sequence). Trimming removed 0 bases at V and 3 bases at J, with 9 bases between. This CDR3 spans 14 amino acids. Concerning this clonotype itself: Its antigen is not known.

TCRdb re-called the reads with MiXCR, one entry per CDR3 protein. The sample lists hundreds of thousands of distinct CDR3 sequences; about 24% were seen once. Study observations and caveats: Identification of carriers of CMV plus the relevant HLA was achieved through cumulative public TCR beta family frequency. Within the response measured ex vivo, HLA-C-restricted CMV-specific TCR beta clonotypes were dominant.

The V and J genes are TRBV20-1 and TRBJ1-3; D perhaps matches TRBD1 (5 bases). The sequence came from a human donor in good health (CMV status not recorded). Some clones in this sample may be carry-over from other donors' samples. The source material was CD8+ T cells from PBMCs. CDR3 nucleotide sequence: TGCAGTGCTAGAGATCAGGGTTATGGAAACACCATATATTTT. Protein product: CSARDQGYGNTIYF.